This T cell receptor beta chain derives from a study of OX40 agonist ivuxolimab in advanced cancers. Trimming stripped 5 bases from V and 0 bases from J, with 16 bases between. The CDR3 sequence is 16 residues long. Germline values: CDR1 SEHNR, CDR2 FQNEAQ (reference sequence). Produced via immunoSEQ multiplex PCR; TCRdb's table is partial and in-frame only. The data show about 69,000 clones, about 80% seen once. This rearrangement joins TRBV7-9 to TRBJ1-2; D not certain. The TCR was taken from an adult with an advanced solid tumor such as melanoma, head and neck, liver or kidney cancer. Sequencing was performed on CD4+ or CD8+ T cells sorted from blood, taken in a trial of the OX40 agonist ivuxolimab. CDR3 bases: TGTGCCAGCAGCCCTCTCTGGTTGGGCGCTAACTATGGCTACACCTTC. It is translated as CASSPLWLGANYGYTF.